What follows are 5 T cell receptor beta chains derived from one specimen sequenced in a study of blood T cells in healthy people across ages. A J-beta primer mix and a sample-barcoded 5' primer were used in a second PCR of about 7 to 12 cycles. One entry per CDR3 protein, called by TCRdb with MiXCR from the 5' RACE reads. The data contain about 1.4 million distinct CDR3 sequences, approximately 63% of them singletons. Sequencing input: blood. These receptors were collected from a man between 18 and 35 years old in good health.

The chain combines TRBV20-1 with TRBJ2-1; TRBD2 matches 13 bases. V lost 6 bases to trimming and J lost 6 bases; unmatched junction nucleotides: 8. The CDR3 totals 15 residues. Germline V gene sequence: CDR1 DFQATT, CDR2 SNEGSKA (reference sequence). CDR3 in DNA: TGCAGTGCCGATACTAGCGGGGGGGTGATCAATGAGCAGTTCTTC. This gives the protein CSADTSGGVINEQFF.

The rearrangement links TRBV10-2 to TRBJ1-1; no clear D. V dropped 3 bases and J dropped 1 base, with 15 bases sitting between them. CDR1 is WSHSY, CDR2 SAAADI, per germline. The CDR3 runs to 16 residues. The CDR3 sequence: CASSEVSGRGNTEAFF. CDR3 nucleotides: TGCGCCAGCAGTGAAGTGTCGGGGAGAGGGAACACTGAAGCTTTCTTT.

This clonotype came up once. The CDR3 region has the DNA TGTGCCAGCAGCCCCGACTGGAGTACGCAGTATTTT. It specifies CASSPDWSTQYF. The chain links TRBV7-9 to TRBJ2-3; no clear D. The CDR3 runs 12 residues. CDR1 is SEHNR and CDR2 is FQNEAQ in the germline V gene (reference sequence). V lost 5 bases and J 8 bases, leaving 11 bases between the germline ends. Looking up the rest from reference TRBV7-9 and TRBJ2-3 gives the full variable domain: DTGVSQNPRHKITKRGQNVTFRCDPISEHNRLYWYRQTLGQGPEFLTYFQNEAQLEKSRLLSDRFSAERPKGSFSTLEIQRTEQGDSAMYLCASSPDWSTQYFGPGTRLTVL.

This clonotype was found a few times. V is TRBV28 and J is TRBJ2-7; D possibly corresponds to TRBD2 (6 bases). Trimming stripped 4 bases from V and 1 base from J, with 14 bases between. The CDR3 length is 15 residues. CDR1 MDHEN and CDR2 SYDVKM come from the germline V gene. The chain's CDR3 is CASSSSALGSYEQYF. The CDR3, as DNA: TGTGCCAGCAGTTCTAGCGCCTTAGGGTCCTACGAGCAGTACTTC.

The table lists this clonotype with a count of one. This chain connects TRBV12-3 or TRBV12-4 to TRBJ2-1; D is uncertain. The CDR3 covers 12 residues. Between the trimmed V and J ends, which lost 4 bases and 9 bases, there was a span of 10 bases. CDR3 region: CASSWFGPEQFF. Here the CDR3 DNA reads TGTGCCAGCAGTTGGTTCGGGCCTGAGCAGTTCTTC.